This paragraph reports one T cell receptor beta chain. The table came from immunoSEQ multiplex PCR; TCRdb's copy has only in-frame clones and leaves some out. The repertoire has about 210,000 clones, roughly nine tenths of them found once; the top ten carry 0.55% to 0.75%. This sample stems from a study of blood T cell repertoires in COVID-19. The CDR3 runs to 15 residues. The ends lost 5 bases at V and 4 bases at J; junction bases unmatched: 7. CDR1 is SNHLY, CDR2 FYNNEI, per germline. The sequenced sample consisted of peripheral blood. This chain joins TRBV2 and TRBJ2-7; 11 bases fit TRBD2. The clonotype comes from a man in his forties with acute or convalescent COVID-19. CDR3 nucleotides: TGTGCCAGCAGTTCCAGGACTAGCGGGTCATACGAGCAGTACTTC. Translated: CASSSRTSGSYEQYF.